This TCR beta chain was documented in a study of T-cell memory formation after mild COVID-19. Study summary: TCR clusters showed largely donor specificity.

As for this clonotype: The antigen is unknown.

5'RACE primed at constant segments yielded TCR alpha and TCR beta cDNA libraries bearing sample barcodes and UMIs. TCRdb independently ran MiXCR on the 5' RACE reads; one entry per CDR3 protein. The sample includes approximately 290,000 distinct CDR3 sequences, roughly a fifth of them seen just once. J was trimmed by 3 bases and V by 7 bases; bases with no gene match: 5. Germline CDR1 reads SQVTM; CDR2 reads ANQGSEA. CDR3 length equals 12 residues. Study-wide results and caveats: Confirmation was lacking for SARS-CoV-2 specificity of second-wave clones that peaked on day 37.

The sequence was obtained from a young man who had mild COVID-19 (a few samples of this study predate the infection). Cell type and time point are not known. Input material: PBMCs or a T cell subset sorted from them (not recorded which). V usage is TRBV29-1 and J usage is TRBJ2-5; 7 nucleotides match TRBD1. The CDR3 DNA reads TGCAGCGCCGGACAGGATAAAGAGACCCAGTACTTC. Its protein product is CSAGQDKETQYF.